The 6 T cell receptor beta chains below come from one sample, sequenced in a study of graft-versus-host responses after intestinal transplantation. Antigens of these TCRs are unknown. Profiling relied on immunoSEQ multiplex PCR, and the TCRdb table lists in-frame clones only, not all of them. The repertoire holds tens of thousands of clones, with more than 70% as singletons. Sample: unstimulated CD8+ T cells sorted from spleen or lymph node cells, taken before intestinal transplant. Source of these receptors: a human donor who received an intestinal transplant.

This clone was detected a few times. This rearrangement joins TRBV4-1 to TRBJ2-7; no firm D call. Trimming shortened V by 4 bases and J by 7 bases, and 14 bases separated the two germline ends. CDR3 length: 13 amino acids. The V gene's germline CDR1 is MGHRA and CDR2 YSYEKL. The CDR3 spells CASSPTLFLEQYF. CDR3 DNA sequence: TGCGCCAGCAGCCCTACCCTTTTCCTGGAGCAGTACTTC.

This chain joins TRBV7-2 and TRBJ1-1, with D possibly TRBD1 on 6 matching bases. The CDR3 length is 14 residues. Trimming removed 7 bases at V and 0 bases at J, with 12 bases between. Per germline, CDR1 SGHTA and CDR2 FQGNSA. CDR3 coding DNA: TGTGCCAGCACCCAAGGGGGTATGAACACTGAAGCTTTCTTT. This translates into CASTQGGMNTEAFF.

This chain uses TRBV29-1 with TRBJ2-7; D is perhaps TRBD2 (5 bases). The CDR3 length is 15 residues. Trimming left V 3 bases short and J 1 base short, with 16 bases between. Looked up from germline, CDR1 is SQVTM and CDR2 is ANQGSEA. The CDR3 nucleotides are TGCAGCGTTGAGCGGGCCTATGGTCCTTCCTACGAGCAGTACTTC. The encoded protein is CSVERAYGPSYEQYF.

J is TRBJ1-5 and V is TRBV6-1; a possible D gene is TRBD1 (5 bases). The CDR3 runs to 13 residues. V lost 7 bases, J lost 7 bases, and 14 bases lay in between. The germline CDR1 and CDR2 sequences are MNHNS and SASEGT. For the CDR3, the DNA is TGTGCCAGCACCCAATGGGGCGACCAGCCCCAGCATTTT. Its translation: CASTQWGDQPQHF.

CDR3 sequence: CASSFFRDRAGEQYF. The CDR3 DNA sequence: TGTGCCAGCAGTTTTTTCCGGGACAGGGCGGGAGAGCAGTACTTC. J is TRBJ2-7 and V is TRBV28, with 9 bases that match TRBD1. The germline CDR1 and CDR2 sequences are MDHEN and SYDVKM. There are 15 residues in the CDR3. Unmatched junction bases numbered 10, after V lost 3 bases and J lost 7 bases.

This clone was counted between two and nine times. The V call is TRBV11-2, the J call TRBJ1-2; 7 bases fit TRBD1. Germline V gene sequence: CDR1 SGHAT, CDR2 FQNNGV. The CDR3 runs 17 residues. Trimming cost V 0 bases and J 8 bases; bases outside gene matches: 15. The CDR3 sequence is CASSLDLVWTGGEGYTF. Here the CDR3 DNA reads TGTGCCAGCAGCTTAGATCTGGTGTGGACAGGTGGTGAGGGCTACACCTTC.